This T cell receptor beta chain was sequenced in a study of T cell changes during pregnancy in multiple sclerosis. TCRdb keeps only in-frame clones here, not all; method: immunoSEQ multiplex PCR. The sample contains 50,000 to 65,000 clones, around 90% of which appear only once. The CDR3 length is 15 residues. The V gene's germline CDR1 is SQVTM and CDR2 ANQGSEA. V was pared by 6 bases and J by 8 bases, with 15 bases of the junction left unmatched. The source material was CD4+ T cells from peripheral blood mononuclear cells, sampled in the first trimester of pregnancy. The chain combines TRBV29-1 with TRBJ1-4; 7 bases fit TRBD1. This TCR derives from a female donor with multiple sclerosis, enrolled in a pregnancy study. The CDR3, as DNA: TGCAGCGTCCCGGCCCCAACAGGGGCCGGGGAAAAACTGTTTTTT. Amino acid sequence: CSVPAPTGAGEKLFF.